A single sample is the source of the 27 T cell receptor beta chains below, sequenced in a study of Ad26.COV2.S vaccination and SARS-CoV-2 variants. The protocol was immunoSEQ multiplex PCR, while the TCRdb copy is restricted to in-frame clones and leaves out a portion. The top ten hold 7% to 9.5% of the sample, which has 380,000 or so clones, roughly 80% seen once. As to treatment: around 19 received Ad26.COV2.S at low or high dose, single or two shots; about 5 received placebo; per-sample allocation not given. The samples were gathered on day 63 after the first injection of vaccine or placebo. This specimen was peripheral blood, taken in a trial of Ad26.COV2.S vaccine versus placebo. These receptors all stem from a person aged 18-60 years who received the Ad26.COV2.S COVID-19 vaccine or a placebo.

V gene TRBV4-1 combines with J gene TRBJ2-7; possible D gene TRBD1, 5 bases. Germline V CDR1 and CDR2: MGHRA, YSYEKL. The V and J ends lost 2 bases and 2 bases respectively, with 13 bases between them. The CDR3 loop spans 15 amino acids. In DNA, the CDR3 is TGCGCCAGCAGCCAAATCCACAGGATTCCCTACGAGCAGTACTTC. Its protein product is CASSQIHRIPYEQYF.

The chain joins TRBV11-2 to TRBJ2-7; tentatively, D is TRBD2 (5 bases). The V gene lost 5 bases and the J gene lost 2 bases, with 16 bases spanning the gap. Germline CDR1 is SGHAT and CDR2 is FQNNGV. This CDR3 has 15 residues. DNA for the CDR3: TGTGCCAGCAGCGCGGCGGGCGTAGTTCCCTACGAGCAGTACTTC. Amino acids: CASSAAGVVPYEQYF.

This clone was seen only once. The V and J genes are TRBV24-1 and TRBJ2-1; D ambiguous. The germline CDR1 and CDR2 sequences are KGHDR and SFDVKD. The CDR3 extends over 16 amino acids. Trimming pared 3 bases from V and 0 bases from J, leaving 11 bases between. The CDR3 loop is CATSDRLLSSYNEQFF. The CDR3 region has the DNA TGTGCCACCAGTGATCGACTTCTGAGCTCCTACAATGAGCAGTTCTTC.

This clone is a singleton in its sample. J is TRBJ2-3 and V is TRBV7-9; tentatively, D is TRBD1 (6 bases). Looked up from germline, CDR1 is SEHNR and CDR2 is FQNEAQ (reference sequence). The V gene lost 1 base and the J gene lost 8 bases, with 7 bases spanning the gap. The CDR3 is 12 amino acids. The CDR3 DNA reads TGTGCCAGCAGCTTAGAACAGGGTACGCAGTATTTT. The encoded protein is CASSLEQGTQYF.

The gene calls are TRBV18 and TRBJ2-1; TRBD2 is a possible D gene (6 bases). Germline assignment: CDR1 KGHSH and CDR2 LQKENI. The ends were cut back, 3 bases at V and 6 bases at J, with 9 bases in the middle. The CDR3 has 13 residues. CDR3 in DNA: TGTGCCAGCTCACCCGGGACTGTCAATGAGCAGTTCTTC. Its translation: CASSPGTVNEQFF.

This clone was picked up one time. DNA of the CDR3: TGTGCCAGCAGCATTACGGGGACGCGCTACGAGCAGTACTTC. It yields the protein CASSITGTRYEQYF. The genes are TRBV11-1 and TRBJ2-7, with D perhaps matching TRBD1 or TRBD2 (5 bases each). The CDR3 has 14 amino acids. CDR1 SGHAT and CDR2 FQDESV come from the germline V gene (reference sequence). Trimming removed 5 bases at V and 3 bases at J, with 14 bases between. Supplemented by reference TRBV11-1 and TRBJ2-7, the full variable domain reads EAEVAQSPRYKITEKSQAVAFWCDPISGHATLYWYRQILGQGPELLVQFQDESVVDDSQLPKDRFSAERLKGVDSTLKIQPAELGDSAMYLCASSITGTRYEQYFGPGTRLTVT.

V usage is TRBV6-6 and J usage is TRBJ2-5, with 7 bases that match TRBD1. This CDR3 has 16 amino acids. Per germline, CDR1 MNHNY and CDR2 SVGAGI (reference sequence). V was pared by 2 bases and J by 4 bases, with 10 bases of the junction left unmatched. This CDR3 reads CASSYQGRQGRETQYF. The CDR3 DNA follows: TGTGCCAGCAGTTACCAAGGCCGACAGGGCCGAGAGACCCAGTACTTC.

The chain carries TRBV7-2 and TRBJ2-1; perhaps TRBD2 as D (5 bases). The V end was cut by 6 bases, the J end by 4 bases, with 16 bases between. CDR1 and CDR2 from the germline V gene are SGHTA and FQGNSA. This CDR3 is 15 amino acids long. In DNA form, the CDR3 reads TGTGCCAGCAGACCAATCGGAACGGGGTACAATGAGCAGTTCTTC. Translating it yields CASRPIGTGYNEQFF.

This clone was seen a handful of times. V is TRBV13 and J is TRBJ1-5, with D unclear. Germline CDR1 and CDR2: PRHDT and FYEKMQ (reference sequence). Trimming stripped 5 bases from V and 11 bases from J, with 13 bases between. This CDR3 region has 12 residues. The CDR3 DNA is TGTGCCAGCAGCGCCAACCGGCTAGCCCAGCATTTT. Residues: CASSANRLAQHF.

The V gene is TRBV9, the J gene TRBJ2-7, with TRBD2 matching 12 bases. Germline trimming cut 3 bases from V and 5 bases from J; bases unmatched to any gene: 3. Germline V gene sequence: CDR1 SGDLS, CDR2 YYNGEE. This CDR3 region has 14 residues. DNA of the CDR3: TGTGCCAGCAGCGCTAGCGGGAGGGCAGACGAGCAGTACTTC. Amino acid sequence: CASSASGRADEQYF.

In the case of this clone: Compared with germline, one end of the junction differs, possibly owing to a read error. The chain couples TRBV15 to TRBJ1-6, with D possibly TRBD1 on 5 matching bases. The CDR3 sequence is 12 residues long. The V gene's germline CDR1 is LNHNV and CDR2 YYDKDF (reference sequence). The CDR3 DNA reads TGTGCCACCAGCAGAGGGGCAGGGTTAAACTACTTT. It codes for CATSRGAGLNYF.

The genes are TRBV3-1 (or the pseudogene TRBV3-2) and TRBJ2-5; D unclear. Germline CDR1 and CDR2: LGHDT and YNNKEL (reference sequence). The CDR3 sequence is 14 residues long. V was cut by 0 bases and J by 1 base, with 6 bases left in between. The CDR3 loop reads CASSQDPGQETQYF. The CDR3 region has the DNA TGTGCCAGCAGCCAAGACCCAGGCCAAGAGACCCAGTACTTC.

The rearrangement uses TRBV6-2 or TRBV6-3 and TRBJ2-5, with D possibly matching TRBD2 (5 bases). From germline, CDR1 is MNHEY and CDR2 SVGEGT. The CDR3 length is 14 residues. V was cut by 5 bases and J by 4 bases, with 14 bases left in between. In DNA form, the CDR3 reads TGTGCCAGCAGTATGACCTTTCGGGGAGAGACCCAGTACTTC. This translates into CASSMTFRGETQYF.

The V gene is TRBV29-1, the J gene TRBJ2-5; 11 bases are a match to TRBD2. The CDR3 consists of 15 residues. V shed 7 bases and J 2 bases; nucleotides not matched to a gene: 9. Germline CDR1 SQVTM, CDR2 ANQGSEA. The CDR3 region has the DNA TGCAGCGCCGATAGACTAGCGGGGATGCAAGAGACCCAGTACTTC. Translating gives CSADRLAGMQETQYF.

V usage is TRBV2 and J usage is TRBJ1-5; unclear D gene. The CDR3 is 15 amino acids. Looked up from germline, CDR1 is SNHLY and CDR2 is FYNNEI. Trimming removed 3 bases from V and 3 bases from J, with 12 bases in between. The CDR3 loop is CASSDKAGPNQPQHF. CDR3 in DNA: TGTGCCAGCAGTGATAAGGCAGGCCCCAATCAGCCCCAGCATTTT.

This clone was recorded only once. The V call is TRBV4-3, the J call TRBJ2-7; either TRBD1 or TRBD2 may fit D (5 bases each). The CDR3 length is 16 residues. V was cut by 0 bases and J by 2 bases, with 14 bases left in between. Germline V gives CDR1 LGHNA, CDR2 YSLEER. CDR3 nucleotide sequence: TGCGCCAGCAGCCAAGATCTTGTGAGGGGTGCCTACGAGCAGTACTTC. Amino acids: CASSQDLVRGAYEQYF.

The V and J genes are TRBV19 and TRBJ2-3; 7 bases agree with TRBD2. The CDR3 runs 14 residues. Germline V CDR1 and CDR2: LNHDA, SQIVND (reference sequence). V shed 5 bases, J shed 6 bases, and the junction held 8 bases outside the gene matches. DNA for the CDR3: TGTGCCAGTAGTCCGGGACGGCGGGGGGATACGCAGTATTTT. It specifies CASSPGRRGDTQYF.

This rearrangement joins TRBV27 to TRBJ2-7; a possible D gene is TRBD2 (6 bases). The germline CDR1 and CDR2 sequences are MNHEY and SMNVEV (reference sequence). This CDR3 is built from 13 residues. V was pared by 0 bases and J by 7 bases, with 10 bases between. The CDR3 bases are TGTGCCAGCAGTTTATCGGCAGGAGGGGAGCAGTACTTC. This codes for CASSLSAGGEQYF.

This chain links TRBV11-2 with TRBJ1-1; 8 nucleotides align to TRBD1. Trimming took 2 bases from V and 3 from J; bases not matched to a gene: 5. Per germline, CDR1 SGHAT and CDR2 FQNNGV. CDR3 length equals 15 residues. This CDR3 is CASSLTGQGHTEAFF. DNA for the CDR3: TGTGCCAGCAGCTTAACAGGACAGGGCCACACTGAAGCTTTCTTT.

In DNA, the CDR3 is TGTGCCAGCAGCTTGGGAGCGGGCCAGAACACCGGGGAGCTGTTTTTT. It translates to CASSLGAGQNTGELFF. V is TRBV5-4 and J is TRBJ2-2, with D perhaps matching TRBD2 (6 bases). Per the germline V gene, CDR1 is SGHNT and CDR2 is YYREEE (reference sequence). Trimming removed 0 bases from V and 1 base from J, with 10 bases in between. This CDR3 has 16 residues.

This chain connects TRBV6-5 to TRBJ2-5, with D hard to call. The CDR3 covers 15 residues. V dropped 4 bases and J dropped 0 bases, with 12 bases sitting between them. Per the germline V gene, CDR1 is MNHEY and CDR2 is SVGAGI. CDR3 amino acids: CASSSWTENQETQYF. CDR3 nucleotide sequence: TGTGCCAGCAGTTCATGGACGGAAAACCAAGAGACCCAGTACTTC.

The chain carries TRBV19 and TRBJ2-7, with 8 positions matching TRBD1. Trimming took 6 bases from V and 2 from J; bases not matched to a gene: 3. Looked up from germline, CDR1 is LNHDA and CDR2 is SQIVND (reference sequence). The CDR3 has 13 amino acids. The chain's CDR3 is CASRKQGAYEQYF. DNA for the CDR3: TGTGCCAGTAGGAAACAGGGGGCCTACGAGCAGTACTTC.

Worth noting for this clone: The sample has other DNA sequences that encode this CDR3 too. This rearrangement joins TRBV4-1 to TRBJ1-1; D not certain. Germline V gives CDR1 MGHRA, CDR2 YSYEKL. Trimming cost V 0 bases and J 0 bases, with 8 bases left between them. CDR3 length: 15 residues. DNA for the CDR3: TGCGCCAGCAGCCAAGATAGACTGATGAACACTGAAGCTTTCTTT. Protein: CASSQDRLMNTEAFF.

J is TRBJ1-2 and V is TRBV6-5; D is possibly TRBD1 (6 bases). Trimming left V 2 bases short and J 5 bases short, with 12 bases between. The CDR3 runs to 14 residues. Germline-derived CDR1 and CDR2 are MNHEY and SVGAGI. Written as DNA, the CDR3 is TGTGCCAGCAGTTACGGAGGGACAAAATATGGCTACACCTTC. Amino acid sequence: CASSYGGTKYGYTF.

The V gene is TRBV12-3 or TRBV12-4, the J gene TRBJ2-5; D remains ambiguous. Trimming took off 6 bases at V and 2 bases at J, with 10 bases between the two ends. This CDR3 is 13 amino acids long. Written as DNA, the CDR3 is TGTGCCAGCAGCAGAAAGATGCAAGAGACCCAGTACTTC. Its translation: CASSRKMQETQYF.

This sequence joins TRBV5-4 and TRBJ2-2; 9 bases align to TRBD1. This CDR3 region has 16 residues. Trimming took 5 bases from V and 0 from J; bases not matched to a gene: 5. Germline V gives CDR1 SGHNT, CDR2 YYREEE (reference sequence). CDR3 region: CASRPTGGPNTGELFF. In DNA, the CDR3 is TGTGCCAGCAGACCCACAGGGGGCCCGAACACCGGGGAGCTGTTTTTT.

The genes are TRBV6-5 and TRBJ2-3; 9 bases are shared with TRBD2. Germline V gene lookup returns CDR1 MNHEY and CDR2 SVGAGI. The J segment lost 2 bases and the V segment lost 6 bases, leaving 6 bases of the junction unmatched. The CDR3 extends over 15 amino acids. In DNA, the CDR3 is TGTGCCAGCAGCTTTCTGGGACTAGCCACAGATACGCAGTATTTT. Its protein is CASSFLGLATDTQYF.